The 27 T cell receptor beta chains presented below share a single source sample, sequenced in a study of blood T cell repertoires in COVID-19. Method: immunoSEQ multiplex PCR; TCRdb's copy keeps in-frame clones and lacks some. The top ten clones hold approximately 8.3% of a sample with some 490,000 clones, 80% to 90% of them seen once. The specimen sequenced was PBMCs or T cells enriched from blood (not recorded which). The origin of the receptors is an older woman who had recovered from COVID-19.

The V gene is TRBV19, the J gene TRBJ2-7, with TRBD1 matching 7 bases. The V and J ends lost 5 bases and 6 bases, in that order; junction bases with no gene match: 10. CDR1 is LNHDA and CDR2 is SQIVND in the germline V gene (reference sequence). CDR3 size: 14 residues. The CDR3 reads CASSLRGLVGEQYV. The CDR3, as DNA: TGTGCCAGTAGTTTGAGGGGGCTTGTGGGCGAGCAGTACGTC.

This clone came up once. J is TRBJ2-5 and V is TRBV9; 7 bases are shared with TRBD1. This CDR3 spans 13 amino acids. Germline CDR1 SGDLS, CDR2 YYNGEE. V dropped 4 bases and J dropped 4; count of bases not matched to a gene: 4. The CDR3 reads CASSRAGGETQYF. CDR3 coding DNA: TGTGCCAGCAGCCGGGCAGGGGGAGAGACCCAGTACTTC.

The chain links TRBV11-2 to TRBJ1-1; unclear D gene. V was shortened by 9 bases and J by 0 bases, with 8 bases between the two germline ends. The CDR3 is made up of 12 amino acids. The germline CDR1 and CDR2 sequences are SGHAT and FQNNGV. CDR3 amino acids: CASQKLNTEAFF. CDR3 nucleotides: TGTGCCAGTCAGAAACTGAACACTGAAGCTTTCTTT.

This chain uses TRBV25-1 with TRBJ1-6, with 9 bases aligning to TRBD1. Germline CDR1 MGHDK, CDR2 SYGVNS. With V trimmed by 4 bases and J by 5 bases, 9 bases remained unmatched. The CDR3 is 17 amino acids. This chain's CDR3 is CASSAVIGTGNNSPLHF. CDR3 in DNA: TGTGCCAGCAGTGCCGTAATCGGGACAGGGAATAATTCACCCCTCCACTTT.

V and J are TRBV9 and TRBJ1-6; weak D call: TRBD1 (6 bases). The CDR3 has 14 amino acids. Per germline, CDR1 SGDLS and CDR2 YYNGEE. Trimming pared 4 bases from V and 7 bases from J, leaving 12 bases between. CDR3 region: CASSWNRENSPLHF. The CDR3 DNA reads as TGTGCCAGCAGCTGGAACAGGGAAAATTCACCCCTCCACTTT.

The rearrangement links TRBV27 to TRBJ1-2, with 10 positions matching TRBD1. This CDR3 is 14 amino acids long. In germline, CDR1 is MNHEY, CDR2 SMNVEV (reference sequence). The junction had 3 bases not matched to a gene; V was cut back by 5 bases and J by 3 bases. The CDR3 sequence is CASSRQGAYYGYTF. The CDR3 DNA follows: TGTGCCAGCAGTCGACAGGGGGCGTACTATGGCTACACCTTC.

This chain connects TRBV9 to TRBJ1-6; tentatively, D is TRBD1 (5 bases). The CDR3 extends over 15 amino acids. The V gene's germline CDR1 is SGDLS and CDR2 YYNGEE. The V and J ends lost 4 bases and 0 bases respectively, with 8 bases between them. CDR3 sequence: CASSTGSSYNSPLHF. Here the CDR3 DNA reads TGTGCCAGCAGCACAGGAAGCTCCTATAATTCACCCCTCCACTTT.

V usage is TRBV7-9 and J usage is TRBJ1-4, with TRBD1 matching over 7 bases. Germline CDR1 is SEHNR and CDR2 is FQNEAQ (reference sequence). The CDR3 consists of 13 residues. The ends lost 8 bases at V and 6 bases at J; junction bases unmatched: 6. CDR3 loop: CASDDRAHEKLFF. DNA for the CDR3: TGTGCCAGCGATGACAGGGCGCATGAAAAACTGTTTTTT.

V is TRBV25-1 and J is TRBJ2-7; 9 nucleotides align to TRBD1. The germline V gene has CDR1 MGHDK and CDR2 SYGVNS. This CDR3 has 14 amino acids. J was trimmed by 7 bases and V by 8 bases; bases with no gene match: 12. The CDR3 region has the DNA TGTGCCAGCTCGGGACAGGGTACCCCAAAGGAGCAGTACTTC. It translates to CASSGQGTPKEQYF.

As DNA, the CDR3 is TGTGCCAGCAGTTCACAGGGAAGAACCAAAAACATTCAGTACTTC. Protein sequence: CASSSQGRTKNIQYF. This chain joins TRBV28 and TRBJ2-4; possibly TRBD1 for D (6 bases). The CDR3 is 15 amino acids. The germline V and J ends were trimmed by 4 bases and 2 bases, with 12 bases remaining between them. From germline, CDR1 is MDHEN and CDR2 SYDVKM.

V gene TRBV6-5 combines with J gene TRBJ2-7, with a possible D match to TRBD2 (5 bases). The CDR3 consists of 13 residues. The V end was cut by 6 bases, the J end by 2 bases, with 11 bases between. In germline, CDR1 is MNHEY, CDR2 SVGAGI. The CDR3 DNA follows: TGTGCCAGCAGGGATCCCGGGACCTACGAGCAGTACTTC. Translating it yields CASRDPGTYEQYF.

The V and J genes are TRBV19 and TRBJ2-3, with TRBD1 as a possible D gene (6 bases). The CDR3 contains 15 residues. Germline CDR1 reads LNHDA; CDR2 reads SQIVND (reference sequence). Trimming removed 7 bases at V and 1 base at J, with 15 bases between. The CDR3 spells CASKLQGVGTDTQYF. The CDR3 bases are TGTGCCAGTAAGTTACAGGGTGTTGGCACAGATACGCAGTATTTT.

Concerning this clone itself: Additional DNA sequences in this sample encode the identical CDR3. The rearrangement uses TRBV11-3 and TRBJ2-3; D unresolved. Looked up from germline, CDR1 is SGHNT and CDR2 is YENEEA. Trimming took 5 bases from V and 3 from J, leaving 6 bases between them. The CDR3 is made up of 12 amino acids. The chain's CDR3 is CASSPSTDTQYF. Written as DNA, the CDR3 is TGTGCCAGCAGCCCCAGTACAGATACGCAGTATTTT.

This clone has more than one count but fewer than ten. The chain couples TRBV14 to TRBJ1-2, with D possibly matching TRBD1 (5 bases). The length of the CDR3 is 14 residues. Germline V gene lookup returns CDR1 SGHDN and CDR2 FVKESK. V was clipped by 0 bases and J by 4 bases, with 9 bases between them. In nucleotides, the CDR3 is TGTGCCAGCAGCCAAGATCTAACAGGCTATGGCTACACCTTC. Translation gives CASSQDLTGYGYTF.

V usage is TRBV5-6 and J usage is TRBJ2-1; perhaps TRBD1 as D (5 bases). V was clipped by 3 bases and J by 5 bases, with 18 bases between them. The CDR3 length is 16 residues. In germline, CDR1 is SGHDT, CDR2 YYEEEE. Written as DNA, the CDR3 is TGTGCCAGCAGCTCCTTGGGGTTGACAGAAAACAATGAGCAGTTCTTC. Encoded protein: CASSSLGLTENNEQFF.

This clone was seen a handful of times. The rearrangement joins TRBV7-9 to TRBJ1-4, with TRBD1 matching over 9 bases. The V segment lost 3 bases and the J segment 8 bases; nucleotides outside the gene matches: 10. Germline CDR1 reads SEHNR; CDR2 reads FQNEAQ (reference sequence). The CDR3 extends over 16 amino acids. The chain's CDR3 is CASSFGQGPSEEKLFF. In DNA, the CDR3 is TGTGCCAGCAGCTTTGGACAGGGGCCATCTGAAGAAAAACTGTTTTTT.

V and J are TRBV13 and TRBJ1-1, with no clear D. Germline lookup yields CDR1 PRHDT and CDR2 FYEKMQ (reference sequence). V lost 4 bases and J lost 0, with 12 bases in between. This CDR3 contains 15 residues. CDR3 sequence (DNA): TGTGCCAGCAGCTCGCGGAGGGTAGTGAACACTGAAGCTTTCTTT. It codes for CASSSRRVVNTEAFF.

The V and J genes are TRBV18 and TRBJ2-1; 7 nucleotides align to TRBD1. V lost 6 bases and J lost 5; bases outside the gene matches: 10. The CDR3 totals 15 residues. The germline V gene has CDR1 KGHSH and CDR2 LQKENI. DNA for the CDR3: TGTGCCAGCTCCCAAAGGAGCGACAGGGACAATGAGCAGTTCTTC. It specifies CASSQRSDRDNEQFF.

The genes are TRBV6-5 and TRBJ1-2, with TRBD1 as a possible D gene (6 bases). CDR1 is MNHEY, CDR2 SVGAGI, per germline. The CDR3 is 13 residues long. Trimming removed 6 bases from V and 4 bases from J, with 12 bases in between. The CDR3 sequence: CASRNRDTYGYTF. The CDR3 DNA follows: TGTGCCAGCAGGAACCGGGACACCTATGGCTACACCTTC.

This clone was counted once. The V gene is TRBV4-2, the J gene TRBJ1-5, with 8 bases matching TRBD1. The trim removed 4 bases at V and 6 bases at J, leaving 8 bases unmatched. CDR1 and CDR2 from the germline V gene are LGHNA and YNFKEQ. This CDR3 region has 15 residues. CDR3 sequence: CASSPNPGGLQPQHF. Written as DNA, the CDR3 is TGTGCCAGCAGCCCCAACCCAGGGGGCCTTCAGCCCCAGCATTTT.

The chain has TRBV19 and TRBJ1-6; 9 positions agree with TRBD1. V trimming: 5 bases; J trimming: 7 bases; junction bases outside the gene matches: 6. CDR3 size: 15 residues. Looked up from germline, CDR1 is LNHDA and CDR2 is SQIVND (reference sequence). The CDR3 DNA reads TGTGCCAGTAGTCGGGAGGGACAGGGCAATTCACCCCTCCACTTT. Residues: CASSREGQGNSPLHF.

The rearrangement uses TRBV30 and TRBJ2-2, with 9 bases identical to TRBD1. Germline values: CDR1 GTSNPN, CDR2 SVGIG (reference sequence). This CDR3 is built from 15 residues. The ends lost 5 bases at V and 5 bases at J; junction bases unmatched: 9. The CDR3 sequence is CAWEQDRGGTGELFF. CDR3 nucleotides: TGTGCCTGGGAACAGGACAGGGGTGGGACCGGGGAGCTGTTTTTT.

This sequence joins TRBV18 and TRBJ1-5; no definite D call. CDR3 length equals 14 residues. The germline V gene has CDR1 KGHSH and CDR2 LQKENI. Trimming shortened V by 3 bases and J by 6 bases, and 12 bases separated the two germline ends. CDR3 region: CASSPTGISQPQHF. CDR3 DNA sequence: TGTGCCAGCTCACCCACGGGTATCAGTCAGCCCCAGCATTTT.

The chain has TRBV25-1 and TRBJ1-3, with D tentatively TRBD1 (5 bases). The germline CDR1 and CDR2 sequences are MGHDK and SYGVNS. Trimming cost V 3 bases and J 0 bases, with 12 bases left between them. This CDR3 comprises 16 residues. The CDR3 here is CASSEGLWLSGNTIYF. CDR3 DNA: TGTGCCAGCAGTGAGGGACTTTGGCTCTCTGGAAACACCATATATTTT.

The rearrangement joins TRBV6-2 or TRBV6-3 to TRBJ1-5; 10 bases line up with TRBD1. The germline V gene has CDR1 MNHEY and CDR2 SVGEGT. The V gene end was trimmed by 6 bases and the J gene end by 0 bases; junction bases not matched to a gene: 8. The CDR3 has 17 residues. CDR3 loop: CASSPGQGGYSNQPQHF. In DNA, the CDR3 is TGTGCCAGCAGCCCCGGACAGGGGGGTTATAGCAATCAGCCCCAGCATTTT.

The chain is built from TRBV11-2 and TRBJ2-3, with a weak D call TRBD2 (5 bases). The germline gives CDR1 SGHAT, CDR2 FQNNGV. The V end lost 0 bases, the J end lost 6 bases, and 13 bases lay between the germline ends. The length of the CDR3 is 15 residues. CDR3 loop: CASSLDLASWDTQYF. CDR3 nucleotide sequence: TGTGCCAGCAGCTTAGATCTGGCTAGCTGGGATACGCAGTATTTT.

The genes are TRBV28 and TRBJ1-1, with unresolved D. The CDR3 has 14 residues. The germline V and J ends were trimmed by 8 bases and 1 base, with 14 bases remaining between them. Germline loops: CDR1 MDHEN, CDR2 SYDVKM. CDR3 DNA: TGTGCCAGCGTGCGAGGCCGCCCGAACACTGAAGCTTTCTTT. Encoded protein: CASVRGRPNTEAFF.